The 26 T cell receptor beta chains presented below share a single source sample, sequenced in a study of CXCR3-negative and CXCR3-positive naive CD8 T cells. Through 5' RACE with UMI labels, the TRB cDNA libraries were prepared. Following a re-call of the 5' RACE reads, TCRdb has one entry per CDR3 protein and lacks DNA. This sample lists under 150,000 distinct CDR3 sequences; its ten largest clones have 0.41%. No antigen has been identified for these receptors. Study-wide findings and caveats: More hydrophobic TRB CDR3s were found in CXCR3-positive naive cells than in CXCR3-negative naive cells.

Sequenced sample: naive CXCR3+ CD8+ T cells from blood. Subset denoted: CD45RO-CCR7+CD27+CD95- naive CD8+ T cells expressing CXCR3 (TNR3+). The receptor set was obtained from a human donor in good health. Some clones in this sample may be carry-over from other donors' samples.

This chain links TRBV6-2 or TRBV6-3 with TRBJ2-5; TCRdb's D gene call, TRBD1, goes unchecked for lack of DNA. Germline lookup yields CDR1 MNHEY and CDR2 SVGEGT. This CDR3 has 14 residues. The CDR3 is CASGGRGRHETQYF.

The V and J genes are TRBV4-1 and TRBJ2-1; TCRdb's D call, TRBD1, is unchecked because there is no DNA. This CDR3 spans 14 amino acids. Germline loops: CDR1 MGHRA, CDR2 YSYEKL. This chain's CDR3 is CASSQRTGPLEQFF.

The chain recombines TRBV28 with TRBJ1-4. The CDR3 totals 19 residues. Germline lookup yields CDR1 MDHEN and CDR2 SYDVKM. The CDR3 protein is CASSFFLKSPGPQGEKLFF.

V and J are TRBV6-6 and TRBJ2-1; the D call of TRBD1 rests on TCRdb alone, since no DNA is present to check it. The germline CDR1 and CDR2 sequences are MNHNY and SVGAGI (reference sequence). This CDR3 contains 17 residues. The CDR3 region is CASSFSIWTEGSNEQFF.

V gene TRBV29-1 combines with J gene TRBJ2-2; the D call from TCRdb, TRBD1, cannot be confirmed without DNA. Germline V gene data show CDR1 as SQVTM and CDR2 as ANQGSEA. The CDR3 has 14 residues. CDR3 loop: CSAEDGVNTGELFF.

This chain connects TRBV29-1 to TRBJ1-4. The CDR3 extends over 13 amino acids. CDR1 is SQVTM and CDR2 is ANQGSEA in the germline V gene. The CDR3 protein is CSALFPLGEKLFF.

This chain connects TRBV20-1 to TRBJ2-5; TCRdb's assignment of TRBD2 cannot be checked, as there is no DNA. The CDR3 covers 14 residues. Looked up from germline, CDR1 is DFQATT and CDR2 is SNEGSKA (reference sequence). CDR3 loop: CSVAGGGWGETQYF.

V usage is TRBV28 and J usage is TRBJ2-1; TCRdb's D call of TRBD2 is untestable without DNA. Germline CDR1 and CDR2: MDHEN and SYDVKM. The CDR3 runs 14 residues. This CDR3 reads CASSLVAGINEQFF.

The chain's CDR3 is CASSLEQGIHEQFF. The V gene is TRBV12-3 or TRBV12-4, the J gene TRBJ2-1; TCRdb calls TRBD1, which cannot be checked without DNA. This CDR3 is 14 amino acids long.

This chain links TRBV4-3 with TRBJ2-1; TCRdb returns TRBD1, unconfirmable since there is no DNA. Germline V lookup: CDR1 LGHNA, CDR2 YSLEER. The CDR3 runs to 16 residues. CDR3 loop: CASSQSYPGRPNEQFF.

The V and J genes are TRBV13 and TRBJ2-7. The CDR3 extends over 14 amino acids. The germline CDR1 and CDR2 sequences are PRHDT and FYEKMQ (reference sequence). CDR3 amino acids: CASSLVRSTYEQYF.

The rearrangement joins TRBV28 to TRBJ2-1; without DNA, the TCRdb call of TRBD1 cannot be checked. Germline V gives CDR1 MDHEN, CDR2 SYDVKM. The length of the CDR3 is 14 residues. CDR3 loop: CASNPRGIFDEQFF. Filled out from reference TRBV28 and TRBJ2-1, the complete variable domain reads DVKVTQSSRYLVKRTGEKVFLECVQDMDHENMFWYRQDPGLGLRLIYFSYDVKMKEKGDIPEGYSVSREKKERFSLILESASTNQTSMYLCASNPRGIFDEQFFGPGTRLTVL.

The chain recombines TRBV11-2 with TRBJ2-7; the TCRdb call, TRBD1, lacks DNA for checking. The CDR3 length is 14 residues. The germline V gene has CDR1 SGHAT and CDR2 FQNNGV. CDR3 loop: CASSPWTSAYEQYF. The full variable domain, completed using reference TRBV11-2 and TRBJ2-7, is EAGVAQSPRYKIIEKRQSVAFWCNPISGHATLYWYQQILGQGPKLLIQFQNNGVVDDSQLPKDRFSAERLKGVDSTLKIQPAKLEDSAVYLCASSPWTSAYEQYFGPGTRLTVT.

The gene calls are TRBV15 and TRBJ2-4; TCRdb's D call of TRBD2 is untestable without DNA. This CDR3 has 16 residues. Germline V lookup: CDR1 LNHNV, CDR2 YYDKDF (reference sequence). CDR3 sequence: CATSRAAGWGKNIQYF.

The rearrangement links TRBV15 to TRBJ2-7; TCRdb picks TRBD2, but there is no DNA to check that call. CDR3 length: 15 residues. Germline V lookup: CDR1 LNHNV, CDR2 YYDKDF (reference sequence). CDR3 protein: CATSRDGLAGDEQYF.

V is TRBV21-1 and J is TRBJ2-7; TCRdb reports TRBD1, a call that lacks DNA to check it against. TRBV21-1 is assigned pseudogene status. The CDR3 is 15 amino acids. This CDR3 reads CASSKGVGPSYEQYF.

The rearrangement links TRBV28 to TRBJ2-5; the TRBD2 assignment by TCRdb is unverifiable without DNA. The CDR3 is made up of 14 amino acids. From germline, CDR1 is MDHEN and CDR2 SYDVKM. This CDR3 reads CASSSGIGGETQYF. The whole variable domain, remainder taken from reference TRBV28 and TRBJ2-5, is DVKVTQSSRYLVKRTGEKVFLECVQDMDHENMFWYRQDPGLGLRLIYFSYDVKMKEKGDIPEGYSVSREKKERFSLILESASTNQTSMYLCASSSGIGGETQYFGPGTRLLVL.

This chain links TRBV10-3 with TRBJ2-2; checking the TCRdb D call of TRBD1 is not possible without DNA. In germline, CDR1 is ENHRY, CDR2 SYGVKD. This CDR3 is 15 amino acids long. The CDR3 loop reads CAISDPDRNTGELFF.

This chain connects TRBV29-1 to TRBJ2-7; the TCRdb D gene call, TRBD1, has no DNA to confirm it. This CDR3 has 15 amino acids. Germline lookup yields CDR1 SQVTM and CDR2 ANQGSEA. The CDR3 protein is CSVEDPRGEIYEQYF.

The rearrangement joins TRBV10-3 to TRBJ2-7. Germline CDR1 is ENHRY and CDR2 is SYGVKD. The length of the CDR3 is 13 residues. CDR3 loop: CAIKLGLSYEQYF.

V is TRBV10-2 and J is TRBJ2-3; absent DNA, TCRdb's TRBD2 call cannot be checked. The CDR3 runs to 15 residues. CDR1 WSHSY and CDR2 SAAADI come from the germline V gene. Here the CDR3 reads CASSVQRGGVDTQYF.

The gene calls are TRBV29-1 and TRBJ2-1. Germline V gene data show CDR1 as SQVTM and CDR2 as ANQGSEA. The CDR3 covers 14 residues. CDR3 protein: CSVEREGSYNEQFF.

The CDR3 sequence is CASRLEVRQGSYEQYF. The gene calls are TRBV12-2 and TRBJ2-7; the D gene TCRdb calls, TRBD1, cannot be checked with no DNA. TRBV12-2 is recorded as a pseudogene. The CDR3 totals 16 residues.

The chain links TRBV7-2 to TRBJ2-5; TCRdb's D gene call, TRBD2, goes unchecked for lack of DNA. This CDR3 is built from 18 residues. Germline V gives CDR1 SGHTA, CDR2 FQGNSA. The chain's CDR3 is CASSLDSRGFGGFETQYF. The full variable domain, rest sourced from reference TRBV7-2 and TRBJ2-5, is GAGVSQSPSNKVTEKGKDVELRCDPISGHTALYWYRQSLGQGLEFLIYFQGNSAPDKSGLPSDRFSAERTGGSVSTLTIQRTQQEDSAVYLCASSLDSRGFGGFETQYFGPGTRLLVL.

This chain joins TRBV10-3 and TRBJ2-1. The CDR3 sequence is 13 residues long. Per the germline V gene, CDR1 is ENHRY and CDR2 is SYGVKD. The CDR3 is CAIRAELYNEQFF.

V is TRBV29-1 and J is TRBJ2-1; TCRdb's D call of TRBD2 is untestable without DNA. The CDR3 runs 13 residues. CDR1 and CDR2 from the germline V gene are SQVTM and ANQGSEA. The CDR3 loop is CSVEPSGYNEQFF.